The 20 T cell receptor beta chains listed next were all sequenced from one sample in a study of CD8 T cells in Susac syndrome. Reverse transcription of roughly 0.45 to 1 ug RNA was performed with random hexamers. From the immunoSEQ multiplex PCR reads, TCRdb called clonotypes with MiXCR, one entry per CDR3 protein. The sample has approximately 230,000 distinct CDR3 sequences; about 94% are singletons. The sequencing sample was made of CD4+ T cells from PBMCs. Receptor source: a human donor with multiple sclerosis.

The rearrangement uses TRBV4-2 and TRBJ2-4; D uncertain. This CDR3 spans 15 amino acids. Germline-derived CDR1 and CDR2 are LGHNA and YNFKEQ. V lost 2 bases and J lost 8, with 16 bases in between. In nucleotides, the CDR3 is TGTGCCAGCAGCCAAAGCCACTCCGAGCAGTACATTCAGTACTTC. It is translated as CASSQSHSEQYIQYF.

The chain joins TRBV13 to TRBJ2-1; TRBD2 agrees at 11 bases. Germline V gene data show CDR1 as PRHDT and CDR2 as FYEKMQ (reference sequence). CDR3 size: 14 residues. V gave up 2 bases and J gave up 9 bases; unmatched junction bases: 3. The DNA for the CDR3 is TGTGCCAGCAGCTTAACTAGCGGGAGCGCTGAGCAGTTCTTC. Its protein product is CASSLTSGSAEQFF.

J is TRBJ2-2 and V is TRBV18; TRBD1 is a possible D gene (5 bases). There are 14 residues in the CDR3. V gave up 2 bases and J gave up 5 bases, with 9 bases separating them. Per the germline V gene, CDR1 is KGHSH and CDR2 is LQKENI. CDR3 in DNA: TGTGCCAGCTCACCAGGGGCTGTGACCGGGGAGCTGTTTTTT. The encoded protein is CASSPGAVTGELFF.

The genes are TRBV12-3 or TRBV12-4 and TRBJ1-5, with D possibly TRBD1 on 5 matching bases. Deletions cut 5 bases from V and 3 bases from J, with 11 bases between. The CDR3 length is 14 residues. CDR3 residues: CASSLDSINQPQHF. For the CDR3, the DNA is TGTGCCAGCAGTCTAGACAGCATCAATCAGCCCCAGCATTTT.

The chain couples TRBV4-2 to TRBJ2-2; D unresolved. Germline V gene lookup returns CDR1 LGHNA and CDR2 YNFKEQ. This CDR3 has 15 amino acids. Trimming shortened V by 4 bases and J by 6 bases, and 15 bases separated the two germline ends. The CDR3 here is CASSRKIADAGELFF. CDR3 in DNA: TGTGCCAGCAGCCGCAAGATCGCCGATGCCGGGGAGCTGTTTTTT.

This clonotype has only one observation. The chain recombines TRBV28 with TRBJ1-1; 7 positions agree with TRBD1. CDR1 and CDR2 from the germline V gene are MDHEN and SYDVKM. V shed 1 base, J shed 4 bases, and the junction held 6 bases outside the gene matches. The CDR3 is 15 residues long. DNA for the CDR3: TGTGCCAGCAGTTTATACGCAGGGGGAGGCACTGAAGCTTTCTTT. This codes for CASSLYAGGGTEAFF. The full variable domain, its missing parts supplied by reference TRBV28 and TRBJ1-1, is DVKVTQSSRYLVKRTGEKVFLECVQDMDHENMFWYRQDPGLGLRLIYFSYDVKMKEKGDIPEGYSVSREKKERFSLILESASTNQTSMYLCASSLYAGGGTEAFFGQGTRLTVV.

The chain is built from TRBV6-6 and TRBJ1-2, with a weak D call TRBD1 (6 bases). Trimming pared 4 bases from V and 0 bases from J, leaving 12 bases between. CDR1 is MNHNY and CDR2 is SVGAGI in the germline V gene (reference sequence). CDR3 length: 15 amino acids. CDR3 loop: CASSWGGQTNYGYTF. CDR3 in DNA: TGTGCCAGCAGTTGGGGGGGGCAGACTAACTATGGCTACACCTTC.

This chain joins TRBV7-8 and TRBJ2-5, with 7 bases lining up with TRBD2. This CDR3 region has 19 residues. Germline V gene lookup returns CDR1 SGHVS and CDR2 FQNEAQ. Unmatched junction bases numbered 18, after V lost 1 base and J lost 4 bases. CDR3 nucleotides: TGTGCCAGCAGCTTAGGGTTCAGAACTAGACTTAGGGAGGGAGAGACCCAGTACTTC. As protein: CASSLGFRTRLREGETQYF.

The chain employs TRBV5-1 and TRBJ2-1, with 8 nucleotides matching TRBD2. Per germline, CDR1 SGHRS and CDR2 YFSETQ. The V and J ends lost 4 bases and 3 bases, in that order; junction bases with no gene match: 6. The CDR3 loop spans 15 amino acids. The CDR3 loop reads CASSARGGIYNEQFF. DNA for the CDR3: TGCGCCAGCAGCGCCCGGGGGGGCATCTACAATGAGCAGTTCTTC.

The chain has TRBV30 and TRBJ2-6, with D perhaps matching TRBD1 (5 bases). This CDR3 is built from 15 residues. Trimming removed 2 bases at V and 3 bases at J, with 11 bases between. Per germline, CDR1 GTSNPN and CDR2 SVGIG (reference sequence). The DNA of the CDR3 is TGTGCCTGGAGTACGTGGGGCGGTGGGGCCAACGTCCTGACTTTC. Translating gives CAWSTWGGGANVLTF.

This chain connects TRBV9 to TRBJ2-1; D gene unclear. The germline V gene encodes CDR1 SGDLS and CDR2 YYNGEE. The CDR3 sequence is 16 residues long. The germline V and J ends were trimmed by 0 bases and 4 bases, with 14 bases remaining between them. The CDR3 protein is CASSVVIGREYNEQFF. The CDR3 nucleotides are TGTGCCAGCAGCGTAGTGATCGGTAGAGAATACAATGAGCAGTTCTTC.

The DNA for the CDR3 is TGTGCCTGGAGTGTACGGGGGGAGACCCAGTACTTC. Translated: CAWSVRGETQYF. V is TRBV30 and J is TRBJ2-5; TRBD2 might be the D (6 bases). V was trimmed by 0 bases and J by 5 bases, leaving 7 bases between them. The CDR3 is 12 amino acids. CDR1 and CDR2 (germline): GTSNPN, SVGIG (reference sequence).

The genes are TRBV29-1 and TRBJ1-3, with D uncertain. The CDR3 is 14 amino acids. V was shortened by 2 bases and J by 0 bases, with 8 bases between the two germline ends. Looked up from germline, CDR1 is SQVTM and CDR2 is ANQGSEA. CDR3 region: CSVEIPTSGNTIYF. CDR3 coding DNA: TGCAGCGTTGAAATTCCAACCTCTGGAAACACCATATATTTT.

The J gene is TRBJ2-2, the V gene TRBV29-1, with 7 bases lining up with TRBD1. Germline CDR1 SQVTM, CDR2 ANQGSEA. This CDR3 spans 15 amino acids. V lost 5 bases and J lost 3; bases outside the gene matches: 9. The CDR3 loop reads CSVLQGTGDTGELFF. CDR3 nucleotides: TGCAGCGTTTTACAGGGAACAGGGGACACCGGGGAGCTGTTTTTT.

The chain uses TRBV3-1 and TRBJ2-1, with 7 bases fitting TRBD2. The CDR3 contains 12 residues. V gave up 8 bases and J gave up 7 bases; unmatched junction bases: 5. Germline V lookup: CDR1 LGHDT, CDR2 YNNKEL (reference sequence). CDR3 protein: CASGRGQNEQFF. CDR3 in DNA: TGTGCCAGCGGGAGGGGCCAGAATGAGCAGTTCTTC.

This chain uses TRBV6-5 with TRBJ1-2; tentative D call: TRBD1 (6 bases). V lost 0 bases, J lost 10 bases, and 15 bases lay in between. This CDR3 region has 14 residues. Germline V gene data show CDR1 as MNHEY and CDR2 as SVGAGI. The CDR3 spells CASSYSGGAFIYTF. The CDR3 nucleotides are TGTGCCAGCAGTTACTCGGGGGGGGCATTTATCTACACCTTC.

CDR3 sequence: CASKWDSWGDTQYF. The CDR3 coding sequence is TGTGCCAGCAAATGGGACAGTTGGGGAGATACGCAGTATTTT. The genes are TRBV6-1 and TRBJ2-3; TRBD1 matches 7 bases. Germline lookup yields CDR1 MNHNS and CDR2 SASEGT. CDR3 length: 14 amino acids. After removal of 7 bases from V and 5 bases from J, the junction contained 9 bases not matched to a gene.

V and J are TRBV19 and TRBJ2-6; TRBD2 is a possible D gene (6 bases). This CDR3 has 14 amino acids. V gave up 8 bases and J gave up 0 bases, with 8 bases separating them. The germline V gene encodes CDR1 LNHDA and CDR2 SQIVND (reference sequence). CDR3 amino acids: CASVSGSGANVLTF. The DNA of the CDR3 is TGTGCCAGTGTTAGCGGCTCTGGGGCCAACGTCCTGACTTTC. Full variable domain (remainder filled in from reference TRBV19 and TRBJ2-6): DGGITQSPKYLFRKEGQNVTLSCEQNLNHDAMYWYRQDPGQGLRLIYYSQIVNDFQKGDIAEGYSVSREKKESFPLTVTSAQKNPTAFYLCASVSGSGANVLTFGAGSRLTVL.

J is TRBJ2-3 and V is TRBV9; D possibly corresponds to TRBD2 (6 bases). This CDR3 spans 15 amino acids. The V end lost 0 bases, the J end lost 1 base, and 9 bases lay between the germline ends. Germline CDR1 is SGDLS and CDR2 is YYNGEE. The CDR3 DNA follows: TGTGCCAGCAGCGTAGCGGGACTCGGCACAGATACGCAGTATTTT. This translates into CASSVAGLGTDTQYF.

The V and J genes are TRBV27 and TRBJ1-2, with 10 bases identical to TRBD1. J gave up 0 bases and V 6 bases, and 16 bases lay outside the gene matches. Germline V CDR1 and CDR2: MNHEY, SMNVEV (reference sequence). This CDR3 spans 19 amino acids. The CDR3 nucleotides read TGTGCCAGCAGCCCGGACAGGGGGGGTTCAGGCGGGACTAACTATGGCTACACCTTC. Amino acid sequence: CASSPDRGGSGGTNYGYTF.